A single sample gave rise to the 12 T cell receptor beta chains below, sequenced in a study of T-cell reconstitution after alpha-beta-depleted transplantation in children. The TCRbeta library was prepared with unique molecular identifiers. Each CDR3 protein is one row after TCRdb ran MiXCR on the PCR reads. The table records more than 450,000 distinct CDR3 sequences, approximately 16% of them present only once. The sample was PBMCs from the stem cell graft donor, taken from the stem cell graft. Receptors originate from a human donor who donated a stem cell graft to a child with acute lymphoblastic leukemia.

This clonotype was observed a handful of times. V usage is TRBV4-2 and J usage is TRBJ2-7; D gene unclear. V gave up 4 bases and J gave up 3 bases, with 10 bases separating them. Germline V gene lookup returns CDR1 LGHNA and CDR2 YNFKEQ. The CDR3 is 13 residues long. The CDR3 sequence is CASSPPGFYEQYF. The CDR3 bases are TGTGCCAGCAGCCCACCCGGATTCTACGAGCAGTACTTC.

The chain is built from TRBV5-1 and TRBJ2-5; TRBD1 matches at 7 bases. J was trimmed by 7 bases and V by 1 base; bases with no gene match: 10. The V gene's germline CDR1 is SGHRS and CDR2 YFSETQ. This CDR3 spans 15 amino acids. CDR3 protein: CASSLSPGGEGTQYF. The CDR3 region has the DNA TGCGCCAGCAGCTTGTCCCCAGGGGGTGAAGGGACCCAGTACTTC.

The chain combines TRBV11-2 with TRBJ2-1; D may be TRBD1 (5 bases). CDR1 is SGHAT and CDR2 is FQNNGV in the germline V gene. CDR3 length: 13 residues. The V end was cut by 5 bases, the J end by 6 bases, with 11 bases between. The CDR3 reads CASSLTAPNEQFF. DNA of the CDR3: TGTGCCAGCAGCCTGACAGCGCCCAATGAGCAGTTCTTC.

The J gene is TRBJ2-7, the V gene TRBV29-1, with 7 bases identical to TRBD1. Germline CDR1 and CDR2: SQVTM and ANQGSEA. The CDR3 spans 15 residues. The trim removed 6 bases at V and 2 bases at J, leaving 13 bases unmatched. The CDR3 spells CSVIAEGQQAYEQYF. CDR3 coding DNA: TGCAGCGTCATCGCCGAGGGACAGCAGGCCTACGAGCAGTACTTC.

A word on this clonotype: A much larger clone lies one base from this, so it may be a read error. V gene TRBV12-3 or TRBV12-4 combines with J gene TRBJ2-1; a weak D match, TRBD1 (6 bases). The V gene lost 3 bases and the J gene lost 10 bases, with 13 bases spanning the gap. The CDR3 consists of 13 residues. CDR3 sequence reads: CASSFRGRYEQFF. In nucleotides, the CDR3 is TGTGCCAGCAGTTTCAGGGGACGGTACGAGCAGTTCTTC.

This clonotype came up a few times. The chain carries TRBV6-5 and TRBJ2-1; D remains ambiguous. The CDR3 spans 13 residues. V lost 11 bases and J 10 bases, leaving 21 bases between the germline ends. The germline gives CDR1 MNHEY, CDR2 SVGAGI. The CDR3 nucleotides are TGTGCCGTAAAACGACTCAACTTGGACGAGCAGTTCTTC. It codes for CAVKRLNLDEQFF.

This clonotype was detected ten times or more. The V and J genes are TRBV12-3 or TRBV12-4 and TRBJ1-6; D not resolved. This CDR3 contains 13 residues. Trimming shortened V by 5 bases and J by 5 bases, and 7 bases separated the two germline ends. For the CDR3, the DNA is TGTGCCAGCAGTACCTCACATAATTCACCCCTCCACTTT. Amino acid sequence: CASSTSHNSPLHF.

This clonotype occurred a few times. The V gene is TRBV29-1, the J gene TRBJ2-1; 10 bases align to TRBD1. Germline V lookup: CDR1 SQVTM, CDR2 ANQGSEA. CDR3 length equals 13 residues. V shed 7 bases and J 6 bases; nucleotides not matched to a gene: 6. CDR3 nucleotides: TGCAGCGGGGGAAGGGACAGGGGCAATGAGCAGTTCTTC. Translated, it gives CSGGRDRGNEQFF.

This chain joins TRBV5-1 and TRBJ1-2; D ambiguous. The CDR3 has 14 residues. CDR1 is SGHRS, CDR2 YFSETQ, per germline. The V gene lost 4 bases and the J gene lost 4 bases, with 14 bases spanning the gap. The CDR3 coding sequence is TGCGCCAGCAGCGAACCTCACAGTAGCTATGGCTACACCTTC. Protein product: CASSEPHSSYGYTF.

This clonotype was counted a few times. This chain joins TRBV5-1 and TRBJ2-5, with D possibly TRBD1 on 6 matching bases. This CDR3 region has 15 residues. Deletions cut 4 bases from V and 4 bases from J, with 17 bases between. Per germline, CDR1 SGHRS and CDR2 YFSETQ. The CDR3 region is CASSMQTRGGETQYF. The CDR3 DNA is TGCGCCAGCAGCATGCAGACCAGGGGTGGAGAGACCCAGTACTTC.

In nucleotides, the CDR3 is TGCGCCAGCAGCCCATCCGGGACAGGGGTTTCACCCCTCCACTTT. Translating it yields CASSPSGTGVSPLHF. V gene TRBV5-1 combines with J gene TRBJ1-6, with 10 bases that match TRBD1. The CDR3 contains 15 residues. CDR1 is SGHRS, CDR2 YFSETQ, per germline. V dropped 4 bases and J dropped 9; count of bases not matched to a gene: 7.

The chain uses TRBV6-1 and TRBJ2-1; 14 bases are a match to TRBD2. Trimming cost V 4 bases and J 0 bases; bases outside gene matches: 2. Germline loops: CDR1 MNHNS, CDR2 SASEGT. The CDR3 is 17 residues long. The CDR3: CASSGTSGRSSYNEQFF. CDR3 nucleotides: TGTGCCAGCAGTGGGACTAGCGGGAGGTCCTCCTACAATGAGCAGTTCTTC.